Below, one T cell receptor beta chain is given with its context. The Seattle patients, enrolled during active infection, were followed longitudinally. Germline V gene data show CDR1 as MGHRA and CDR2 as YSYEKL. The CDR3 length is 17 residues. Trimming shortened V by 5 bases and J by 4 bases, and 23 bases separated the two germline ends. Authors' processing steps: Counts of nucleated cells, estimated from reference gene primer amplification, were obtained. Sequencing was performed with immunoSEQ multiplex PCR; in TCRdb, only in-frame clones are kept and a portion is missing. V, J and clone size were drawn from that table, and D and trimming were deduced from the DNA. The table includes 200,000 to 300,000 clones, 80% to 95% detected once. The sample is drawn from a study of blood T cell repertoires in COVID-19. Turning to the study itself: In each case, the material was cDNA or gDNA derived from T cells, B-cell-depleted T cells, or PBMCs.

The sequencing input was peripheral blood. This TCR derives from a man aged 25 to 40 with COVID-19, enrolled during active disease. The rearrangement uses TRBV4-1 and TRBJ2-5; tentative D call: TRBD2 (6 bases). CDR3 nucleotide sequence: TGCGCCAGCAGCTTAAGGAAGGACGAAGTGGGGGGAGAGACCCAGTACTTC. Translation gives CASSLRKDEVGGETQYF.